A selection of T cell receptor beta chains follows, all from one sample in a study of T cell responses to AZD1222 COVID-19 vaccine. The method was immunoSEQ multiplex PCR; TCRdb's version includes in-frame clones alone and lacks a portion of them. The table includes 110,000 to 150,000 clones, about 88% detected once. The sequenced sample was peripheral blood, obtained 28 days after the second AZD1222 dose. These receptors all come from an adult who received the AZD1222 COVID-19 vaccine. Both conserved end residues are part of each CDR3. Each record gives: clone size, V gene, CDR3 protein. The listing skips clone size in some rows; elsewhere it reads once, few, many or a size class.

>-|TRBV7-2
CASSLGVGLADTQYF
>-|TRBV28
CASSSYRVETQYF
>-|TRBV5-1
CASSWGGPNEQFF
>-|TRBV27
CASSAQGNEQYF
>-|TRBV28
CASSHRGWYADTEAFF
>-|TRBV19
CASRPRGQLSTDTQYF
>-|TRBV2
CASSRGFPETQYF
>-|TRBV7-9
CASTWTENEQFF
>-|TRBV3-1/TRBV3-2
CASSRDRDRYNEQFF
>-|TRBV18
CASSTPQGTEAFF
>-|TRBV6-2/TRBV6-3
CASSNRDSEETQYF
>-|TRBV7-9
CASSLAGQGARNTIYF
>-|TRBV28
CASSNSSPEQFF
>-|TRBV7-9
CASTPQFANTGELFF
>-|TRBV10-3
CAISRQSYGYTF
>-|TRBV6-6
CASSYSDQPQHF
>-|TRBV5-1
CASSYGTAMGGYTF
>-|TRBV11-2
CASSLDGWGAKSQETQYF
>-|TRBV27
CASSLFSQGGSSTDTQYF
>-|TRBV19
CASSIDPRGALIF
>once|TRBV27
CASSRDISTGSPLHF
>-|TRBV10-3
CAIKDSLDQPQHF
>-|TRBV5-4
CASSLRGTSTDTQYF
>once|TRBV6-5
CASSYRGREDTQYF
>-|TRBV6-2/TRBV6-3
CASSTPRLAISYEQYF
>-|TRBV6-5
CASSSQGPRNTEAFF
>-|TRBV6-2/TRBV6-3
CASSYSGGYAKNIQYF
>-|TRBV6-1
CASSEDQGAVLTNEKLFF
>-|TRBV3-1/TRBV3-2
CANCQLAGESYEQYF
>-|TRBV30
CAWSVRGNTGELFF
>-|TRBV12-3/TRBV12-4
CASARGYDTQYF
>once|TRBV7-2
CASSLSGRAKVEETQYF
>-|TRBV29-1
CSGGSGGSGYTF
>few|TRBV11-3
CASSSSWDTDTQYF
>-|TRBV30
CAWSPGQVRGAFF
>-|TRBV7-3
CASSFLAGGQQFF
>-|TRBV6-2/TRBV6-3
CASSPQETGEKLFF
>-|TRBV12-3/TRBV12-4
CAIRVSNEQFF
>few|TRBV27
CASSLSTGVSPLHF
>-|TRBV5-1
CASSLYRGLALYNEQFF
>-|TRBV9
CASGTGGRDEKLFF
>-|TRBV2
CASVIAGELFF
>-|TRBV28
CASSLGPYLGYTF
>-|TRBV4-3
CASSQELGRGYGYTF
>-|TRBV27
CATSRLGDNQPQHF
>-|TRBV29-1
CSVAGTSVVGELFF
>-|TRBV7-9
CASAWGSGANVLTF
>-|TRBV18
CASSPSRGGNYGYTF